A selection of T cell receptor beta chains follows, all from one sample in a study of cytomegalovirus exposure and HLA in healthy donors. Method: immunoSEQ multiplex PCR; TCRdb's copy keeps in-frame clones and lacks some. Of around 150,000 clones listed, about 81% are singletons. Material for sequencing was PBMCs. These receptors all come from a girl aged 2 to 9 in good health and CMV-seropositive. The CDR3 runs from the conserved cysteine through the conserved F or W. The D gene is left open where the match is weak. A clone size is listed for some rows: how often the clone was seen (once, few, many), or a class if it is expanded.

d_call clone_size j_call v_call cdr3_nt cdr3_aa
. . TRBJ1-5 TRBV21-1 TGTGCCAGCAGCAAAGGTTGTACAGGCCCGCATCAGCCCCAGCATTTT CASSKGCTGPHQPQHF
. . TRBJ2-5 TRBV7-6 TGTGCCAGCAGCTTAGCGGTTGGCGGGACTTTAGAGACCCAGTACTTC CASSLAVGGTLETQYF
. . TRBJ2-5 TRBV6-5 TGTGCCAGCAGCAGGGGGGCAGAGAGGGGGGCCCAGTACTTC CASSRGAERGAQYF
TRBD1 . TRBJ1-2 TRBV9 TGTGCCAGCAGCGGAGCTACCGATCTCGGACAGGGGTACTATGGCTACACCTTC CASSGATDLGQGYYGYTF
TRBD2 . TRBJ2-1 TRBV11-2 TGTGCCAGCAGCTTATCGGGGACTAGCATCGATGAGCAGTTCTTC CASSLSGTSIDEQFF
. once TRBJ1-3 TRBV5-1 TGCGCCAGCAGCTTAGCCGGTGGCACCATATATTTT CASSLAGGTIYF
. . TRBJ2-1 TRBV7-8 TGTGCCAGCAGCTTAGCGCGGTTGAGCAATGAGCAGTTCTTC CASSLARLSNEQFF
. once TRBJ1-2 TRBV2 TGTGCCAGCAGTAAGCACACAGGGACCACCTATGGCTACACCTTC CASSKHTGTTYGYTF
TRBD2 . TRBJ2-1 TRBV19 TGTGCCAGTGGCGGGGGGGGGCAGAATGAGCAGTTCTTC CASGGGGQNEQFF
TRBD1 . TRBJ2-7 TRBV6-5 TGTGCCAGCAGAGACAGGGGGGGGTACGAGCAGTACTTC CASRDRGGYEQYF
TRBD1 . TRBJ1-2 TRBV30 TGTGCCTGGGGACACGAGGGACAGGGTTATGGCTACACCTTC CAWGHEGQGYGYTF
TRBD2 . TRBJ2-7 TRBV30 TGTGCCTGGTTTAGCCCTAGCGGGAGCTCCTACGAGCAGTACTTC CAWFSPSGSSYEQYF
. . TRBJ2-2 TRBV7-3 TGTGCCAGCAGCCATGGAGGGGCCGGGGAGCTGTTTTTT CASSHGGAGELFF
. . TRBJ2-1 TRBV18 TGTGCCAGCTCACCCGGACAGAACAATGAGCAGTTCTTC CASSPGQNNEQFF
. . TRBJ1-3 TRBV7-9 TGTGCCAGCAGGGAGAGCGGGGACTCTGGAAACACCATATATTTT CASRESGDSGNTIYF
. . TRBJ2-7 TRBV2 TGTGCCAGCAGCGAGTCCCGGGGAAGCCCGGTCGGGCAGTACTTC CASSESRGSPVGQYF
TRBD1 . TRBJ1-1 TRBV28 TGTGCCAGCAGTTTAATAGATTTGGACAGGGTGAACACTGAAGCTTTCTTT CASSLIDLDRVNTEAFF
. . TRBJ2-1 TRBV21-1 TGTGCCAGCAGCAAAGAATCCACGGCCCCTCGAGGGTCCTACAATGAGCAGTTCTTC CASSKESTAPRGSYNEQFF
TRBD2 . TRBJ2-3 TRBV28 TGTGCCAGCAGCCAAGGCAGCGGGAGGGCTTACCTCACAGATACGCAGTATTTT CASSQGSGRAYLTDTQYF
. . TRBJ1-2 TRBV29-1 TGCAGCGTTGAAGACAGGACGACAGTTGGCTACACCTTC CSVEDRTTVGYTF
TRBD2 . TRBJ2-5 TRBV5-1 TGCGCCAGCAGCTTGTATGATGGCGGGAGGCAGGGGGAGACCCAGTACTTC CASSLYDGGRQGETQYF
. once TRBJ2-7 TRBV7-8 TGTGCCAGCAGCTCCGGGACTTACAACTACGAGCAGTACTTC CASSSGTYNYEQYF
. . TRBJ2-1 TRBV5-1 TGCGCCAGCAGCTTGGGCCGGGGAGGTAACAATGAGCAGTTCTTC CASSLGRGGNNEQFF
TRBD1 . TRBJ1-1 TRBV28 TGTGCCGGGGGACAGGAGAACACTGAAGCTTTCTTT CAGGQENTEAFF
. . TRBJ1-1 TRBV9 TGTGCCAGCAGCGAACCGCGCGGATTGAACACTGAAGCTTTCTTT CASSEPRGLNTEAFF
TRBD2 . TRBJ2-3 TRBV30 TGTGCCTATATACCTACCGGACTAGCGGGACTCACAGATACGCAGTATTTT CAYIPTGLAGLTDTQYF
. . TRBJ2-1 TRBV5-4 TGTGCCAGCAGCCTAAATACGGACAAGCAGTTCTTC CASSLNTDKQFF
. . TRBJ2-5 TRBV30 TGTGCCTGGAGTTATGGGGGGTGGGAGACCCAGTACTTC CAWSYGGWETQYF
. . TRBJ2-7 TRBV29-1 TGCAGCGTTGTCCGTGCGGGGAGCCTCTACGAGCAGTACTTC CSVVRAGSLYEQYF
. . TRBJ2-6 TRBV28 TGTGCCAGCAGTCCCTTGTTCTTCTCTGGGGCCAACGTCCTGACTTTC CASSPLFFSGANVLTF
TRBD1 . TRBJ2-1 TRBV2 TGTGCCAGCAGTGAGACAGGGCAGGTTGAGCAGTTCTTC CASSETGQVEQFF
. . TRBJ2-2 TRBV7-3 TGTGCCAGCGGTACTCCTACGAACACCGGGGAGCTGTTTTTT CASGTPTNTGELFF
TRBD2 . TRBJ2-1 TRBV5-4 TGTGCCAGCAGTCCCGGGACTAGTCGCTACAATGAGCAGTTCTTC CASSPGTSRYNEQFF
. . TRBJ2-1 TRBV7-9 TGTGCCAGCAGCTTAAGGGGGAGTAATGAGCAGTTCTTC CASSLRGSNEQFF
TRBD1 . TRBJ1-2 TRBV30 TGTGCCTGGTGGATGCCGGGACGGGACAGGGGCTACTATGGCTACACCTTC CAWWMPGRDRGYYGYTF
TRBD1 . TRBJ1-1 TRBV5-1 TGCGCCAGCAGCTATGACGTCTTATACTCAGGGGGAAGGTTCTTTGAAGCTTTCTTT CASSYDVLYSGGRFFEAFF
. . TRBJ2-1 TRBV28 TGTGCCAGCAGCCGTCAGGGGGAGGAAGAGCAGTTCTTC CASSRQGEEEQFF
TRBD1 . TRBJ2-5 TRBV28 TGTGCCAGCAGTTCCGGGACAGGAATCGAAGAGACCCAGTACTTC CASSSGTGIEETQYF
TRBD1 . TRBJ1-5 TRBV19 TGTGCCAGTAGGGAGGGACAGGGGGTACAGCCCCAGCATTTT CASREGQGVQPQHF
. . TRBJ2-2 TRBV9 TGTGCCAGCAGGGTGGGCAACACCGGGGAGCTGTTTTTT CASRVGNTGELFF
TRBD1 few TRBJ2-1 TRBV30 TGTGCCTGGAAGTGGGACAGGAATCATGAGCAGTTCTTC CAWKWDRNHEQFF
TRBD1 . TRBJ1-3 TRBV9 TGTGCCAGCAGCCCGGGGGGACAGGGCAACACCATATATTTT CASSPGGQGNTIYF
TRBD1 . TRBJ2-7 TRBV28 TGTGCCAGCAGCAACGACAGGGGCCCGCCGTTTGCAAGATACGAGCAGTACTTC CASSNDRGPPFARYEQYF
TRBD2 . TRBJ2-1 TRBV5-1 TGCGCCAGCAGCCCTGGACTAGCGGGAGTCGATGAGCAGTTCTTC CASSPGLAGVDEQFF
. . TRBJ2-7 TRBV7-9 TGTGCCAGCAGCTTTCTCCGGGGGTTATCCTACGAGCAGTACTTC CASSFLRGLSYEQYF
TRBD2 . TRBJ2-7 TRBV29-1 TGCAGCGTGGCTAGCAAGCGGGAGCTCCGCTACGAGCAGTACTTC CSVASKRELRYEQYF
. . TRBJ2-5 TRBV4-1 TGCGCCAGCAGCCAAGATCCGGAAGCGGCCCAGTACTTC CASSQDPEAAQYF
. . TRBJ2-5 TRBV5-8 TGTGCCAGCAGCTTGCTAAGGGGCTTTGGTCGGAGCCAGTACTTC CASSLLRGFGRSQYF
TRBD1 few TRBJ1-2 TRBV6-1 TGTGCCAGCAGTCCACAGGGGGCATGGGGCTACACCTTC CASSPQGAWGYTF
. . TRBJ2-7 TRBV27 TGTGCCAGCAGTTTTACCCCCCCGGGGGAGCAGTACTTC CASSFTPPGEQYF
TRBD2 once TRBJ2-5 TRBV15 TGTGCCACCAGCAGAGTCGGGAGGGAGACCCAGTACTTC CATSRVGRETQYF
. . TRBJ2-3 TRBV30 TGTGCCTGGAGTGTAGGGGGGGGTAGCACAGATACGCAGTATTTT CAWSVGGGSTDTQYF
. few TRBJ2-7 TRBV20-1 TGCAGTGCTTTTAGCTCCTACGAGCAGTACTTC CSAFSSYEQYF
. . TRBJ1-5 TRBV30 TGTGCCTGGAACCGGGACATCAATCAGCCCCAGCATTTT CAWNRDINQPQHF
. . TRBJ2-7 TRBV30 TGTGCCTGGAGGGCGACAGTCCCGAGCTCCTACGAGCAGTACTTC CAWRATVPSSYEQYF
TRBD1 once TRBJ2-5 TRBV9 TGTGCCAGCAGCGTAGGACAGGGTGGAGAGACCCAGTACTTC CASSVGQGGETQYF
TRBD2 . TRBJ2-1 TRBV4-1 TGCGCCAGCAGCCACCCCACTGGACTAGCAAAGTACAATGAGCAGTTCTTC CASSHPTGLAKYNEQFF
TRBD2 few TRBJ2-2 TRBV30 TGTGCCTGGAGGGATTTTTGGGGAGGGACTAGCCGGGAAGAGCTGTTTTTT CAWRDFWGGTSREELFF
. . TRBJ1-3 TRBV30 TGTGCCTGCGATCCAGCTGGAAACACCATATATTTT CACDPAGNTIYF
TRBD1 . TRBJ2-7 TRBV5-4 TGTGCCAGCAGCTACGGACAGGGTTACTCCTACGAGCAGTACTTC CASSYGQGYSYEQYF